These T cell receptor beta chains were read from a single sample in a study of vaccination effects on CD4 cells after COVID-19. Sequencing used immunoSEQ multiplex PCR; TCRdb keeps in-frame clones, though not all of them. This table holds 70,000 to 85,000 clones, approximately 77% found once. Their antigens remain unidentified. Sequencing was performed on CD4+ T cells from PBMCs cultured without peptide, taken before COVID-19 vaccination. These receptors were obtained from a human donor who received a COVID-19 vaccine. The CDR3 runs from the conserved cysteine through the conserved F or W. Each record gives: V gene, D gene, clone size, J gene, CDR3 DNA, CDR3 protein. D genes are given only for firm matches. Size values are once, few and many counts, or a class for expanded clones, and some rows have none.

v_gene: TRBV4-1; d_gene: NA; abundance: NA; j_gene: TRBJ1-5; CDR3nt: TGCGCCAGCAGCCACCCCGGACTGCGGGAGCAGCCCCAGCATTTT; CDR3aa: CASSHPGLREQPQHF
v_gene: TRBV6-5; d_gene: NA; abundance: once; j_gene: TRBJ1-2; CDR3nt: TGTGCCAGCAGTTACTCGATCTTAGTGTGGGACTATGGCTACACCTTC; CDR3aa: CASSYSILVWDYGYTF
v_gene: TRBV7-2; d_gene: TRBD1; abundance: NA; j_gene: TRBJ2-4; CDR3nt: TGTGCCAGCAGCTTAGTAAGAGGGGGCACAGCCAAAAACATTCAGTACTTC; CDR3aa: CASSLVRGGTAKNIQYF
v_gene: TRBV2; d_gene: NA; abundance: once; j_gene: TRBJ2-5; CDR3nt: TGTGCCAGCTACACCGGCCCCCGGGGAGAGACCCAGTACTTC; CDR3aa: CASYTGPRGETQYF
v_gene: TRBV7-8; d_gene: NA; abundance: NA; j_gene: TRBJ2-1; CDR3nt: TGTGCCAGCAGCCAAGACAGGTATGAGCAGTTCTTC; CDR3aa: CASSQDRYEQFF
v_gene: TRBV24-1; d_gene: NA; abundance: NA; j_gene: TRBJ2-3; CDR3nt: TGTGCCACCAGTGCGATGAAAGGCACAGATACGCAGTATTTT; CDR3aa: CATSAMKGTDTQYF
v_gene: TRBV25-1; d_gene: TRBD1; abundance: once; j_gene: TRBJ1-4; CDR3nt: TGTGCCAGCAGTGCCGCCGGGACAGTGAATGAAAAACTGTTTTTT; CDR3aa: CASSAAGTVNEKLFF
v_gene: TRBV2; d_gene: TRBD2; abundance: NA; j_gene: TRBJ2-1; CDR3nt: TGTGCCAGCGGCCGGGGGGGACTCGTTGAGCAGTTCTTC; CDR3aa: CASGRGGLVEQFF
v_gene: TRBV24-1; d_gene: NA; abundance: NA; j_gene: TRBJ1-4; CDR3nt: TGTGCCACCAGTGAGGGAGGGATCTATGAAAAACTGTTTTTT; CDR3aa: CATSEGGIYEKLFF
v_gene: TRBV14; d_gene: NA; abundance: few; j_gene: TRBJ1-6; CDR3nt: TGTGCCAGCAGTCACCGGGACATTTGGAATTCACCCCTCCACTTT; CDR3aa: CASSHRDIWNSPLHF
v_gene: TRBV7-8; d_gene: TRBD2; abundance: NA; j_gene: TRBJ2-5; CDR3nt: TGTGCCAGCAGCTCCTCCCGACTAGCGGGGGGTAAAGAGACCCAGTACTTC; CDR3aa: CASSSSRLAGGKETQYF
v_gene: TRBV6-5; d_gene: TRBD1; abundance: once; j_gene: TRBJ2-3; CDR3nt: TGTGCCAGCAGGATGACAGGGGGCACAGATACGCAGTATTTT; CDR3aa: CASRMTGGTDTQYF
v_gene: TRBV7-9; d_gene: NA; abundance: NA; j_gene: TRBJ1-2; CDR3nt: TGTGCCAGCACCCCCGCCTTGGGCTATGGCTACACCTTC; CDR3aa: CASTPALGYGYTF
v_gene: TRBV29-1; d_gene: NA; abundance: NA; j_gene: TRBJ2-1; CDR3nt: TGCAGCGGTCAAACAGTGGGTGAGCAGTTCTTC; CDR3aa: CSGQTVGEQFF
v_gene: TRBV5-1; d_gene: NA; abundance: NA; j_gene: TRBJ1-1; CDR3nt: TGCGCCAGCAGCCCCGGTGGGGGCAGGGGTACTGTAGGGAACACTGAAGCTTTCTTT; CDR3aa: CASSPGGGRGTVGNTEAFF
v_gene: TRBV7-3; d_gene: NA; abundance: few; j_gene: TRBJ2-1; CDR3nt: TGTGCCAGCAGCCTCCAGGGGGGGGGAAACAATGAGCAGTTCTTC; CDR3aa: CASSLQGGGNNEQFF
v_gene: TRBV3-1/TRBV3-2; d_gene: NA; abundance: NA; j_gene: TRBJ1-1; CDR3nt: TGTGCCAGCACCCTGACAGACCGTAACACTGAAGCTTTCTTT; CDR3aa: CASTLTDRNTEAFF
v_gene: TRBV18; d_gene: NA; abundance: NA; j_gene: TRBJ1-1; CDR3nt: TGTGCCAGCTCACCCCGTGGACAGCAGGGCACTGAAGCTTTCTTT; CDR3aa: CASSPRGQQGTEAFF
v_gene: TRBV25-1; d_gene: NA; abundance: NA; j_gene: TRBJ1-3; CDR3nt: TGTGCCAGCAGTGAATTCTGGGGGTCCGGAAACACCATATATTTT; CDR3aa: CASSEFWGSGNTIYF
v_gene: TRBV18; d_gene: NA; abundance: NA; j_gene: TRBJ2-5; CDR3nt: TGTGCCAGCTCACCTACGCCAGGGAAGGGGGAGACCCAGTACTTC; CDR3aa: CASSPTPGKGETQYF
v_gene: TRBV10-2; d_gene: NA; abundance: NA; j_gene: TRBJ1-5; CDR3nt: TGCGCCAGCCGACAGTTCGGCCCTGATAGCAATCAGCCCCAGCATTTT; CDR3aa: CASRQFGPDSNQPQHF
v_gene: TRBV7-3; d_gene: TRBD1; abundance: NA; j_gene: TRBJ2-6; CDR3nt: TGTGCCAGCAGTCGACAGGGTACCGGGGCCAACGTCCTGACTTTC; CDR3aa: CASSRQGTGANVLTF
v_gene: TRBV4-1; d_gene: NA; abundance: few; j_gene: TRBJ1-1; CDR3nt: TGCGCCAGCAGGGGACCGACAATGAACACTGAAGCTTTCTTT; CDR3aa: CASRGPTMNTEAFF
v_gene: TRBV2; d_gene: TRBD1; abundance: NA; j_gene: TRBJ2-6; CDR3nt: TGTGCCAGCAAGGGGACAGGGGTACCATTTGGGGCCAACGTCCTGACTTTC; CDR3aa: CASKGTGVPFGANVLTF
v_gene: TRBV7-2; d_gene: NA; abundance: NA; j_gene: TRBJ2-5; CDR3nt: TGTGCCAGCAGCCCGACTGGGACGGGGGAGACCCAGTACTTC; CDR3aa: CASSPTGTGETQYF
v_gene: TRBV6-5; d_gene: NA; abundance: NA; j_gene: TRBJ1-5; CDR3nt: TGTGCCAGCAGTTACGGGGGGGGGACTCAGCCCCAGCATTTT; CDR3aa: CASSYGGGTQPQHF
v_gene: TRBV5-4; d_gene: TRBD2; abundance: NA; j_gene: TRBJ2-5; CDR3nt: TGTGCCAGCAGCGTGGGGACTAGCGGGGGAAGGTACCAAGAGACCCAGTACTTC; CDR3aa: CASSVGTSGGRYQETQYF
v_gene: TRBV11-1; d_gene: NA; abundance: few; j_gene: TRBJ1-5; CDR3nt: TGTGCCAGCAGCCTGACGAGGGATCAGCCCCAGCATTTT; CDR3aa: CASSLTRDQPQHF
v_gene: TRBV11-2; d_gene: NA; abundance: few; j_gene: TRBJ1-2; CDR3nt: TGTGCCAGCAGCCCTCAGAGTTATGGCTACACCTTC; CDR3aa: CASSPQSYGYTF
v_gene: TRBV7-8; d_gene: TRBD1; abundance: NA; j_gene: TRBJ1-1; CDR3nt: TGTGCCAGCAGCCCTTACCGGGACAGTAGAATGAACACTGAAGCTTTCTTT; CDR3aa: CASSPYRDSRMNTEAFF
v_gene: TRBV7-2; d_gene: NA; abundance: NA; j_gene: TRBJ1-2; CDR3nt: TGTGCCAGCAGACCAGGGGCCGCCTATGGCTACACCTTC; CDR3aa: CASRPGAAYGYTF
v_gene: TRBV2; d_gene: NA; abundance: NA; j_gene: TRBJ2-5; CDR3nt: TGTGCCAGCAGGTATTACTACGAAGAGACCCAGTACTTC; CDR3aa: CASRYYYEETQYF
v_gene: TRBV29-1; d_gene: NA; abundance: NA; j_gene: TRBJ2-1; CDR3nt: TGCAGCGGAGAACCCGGGACAAAGTACAATGAGCAGTTCTTC; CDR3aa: CSGEPGTKYNEQFF
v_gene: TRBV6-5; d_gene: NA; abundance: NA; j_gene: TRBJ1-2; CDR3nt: TGTGCCAGCATCCCCCAGGCAGGGCCTGACTATGGCTACACCTTC; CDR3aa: CASIPQAGPDYGYTF
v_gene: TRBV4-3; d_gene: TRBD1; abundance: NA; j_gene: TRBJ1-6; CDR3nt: TGCGCCAGCAGCCAAGATTCGCAGGGGGCCTCACCCCTCCACTTT; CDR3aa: CASSQDSQGASPLHF
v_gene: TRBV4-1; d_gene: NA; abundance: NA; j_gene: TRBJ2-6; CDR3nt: TGCGCCAGCAGCCAAGCTCAGGATTTGGGTGGGGCCAACGTCCTGACTTTC; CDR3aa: CASSQAQDLGGANVLTF
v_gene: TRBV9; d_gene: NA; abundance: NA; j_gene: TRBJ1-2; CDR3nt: TGTGCCAGCAGCGTAGCTGACGGAAACTATGGCTACACCTTC; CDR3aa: CASSVADGNYGYTF
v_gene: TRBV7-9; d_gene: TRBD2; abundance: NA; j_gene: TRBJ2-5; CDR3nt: TGTGCCAGCAGCCGACTAGCGGGGGGCGGCGAGACCCAGTACTTC; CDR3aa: CASSRLAGGGETQYF
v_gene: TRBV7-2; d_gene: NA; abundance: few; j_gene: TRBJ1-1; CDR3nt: TGTGCCAGCAGCGAGAGTTTGGGGACTGAAGCTTTCTTT; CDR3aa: CASSESLGTEAFF
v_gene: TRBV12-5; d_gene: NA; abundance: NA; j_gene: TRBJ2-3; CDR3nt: TGTGCTAGTGGACAAGACAGCACAGATACGCAGTATTTT; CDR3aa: CASGQDSTDTQYF
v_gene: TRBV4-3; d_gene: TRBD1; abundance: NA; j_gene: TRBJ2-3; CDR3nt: TGCGCCAGCAGCACCGGGACAGAGATCACAGATACGCAGTATTTT; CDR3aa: CASSTGTEITDTQYF
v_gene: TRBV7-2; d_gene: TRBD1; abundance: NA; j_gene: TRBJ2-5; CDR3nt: TGTGCCAGCAGCCCTAGGACAGGCGTGGAGACCCAGTACTTC; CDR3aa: CASSPRTGVETQYF
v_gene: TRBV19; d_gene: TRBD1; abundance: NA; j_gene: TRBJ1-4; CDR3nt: TGTGCCAGTACCCACTCCGGGACAGCTAATGAAAAACTGTTTTTT; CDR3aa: CASTHSGTANEKLFF
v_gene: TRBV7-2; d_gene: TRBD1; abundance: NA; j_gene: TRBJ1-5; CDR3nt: TGTGCCAGCAGCCAACAGGGGCCTAGCAATCAGCCCCAGCATTTT; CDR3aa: CASSQQGPSNQPQHF
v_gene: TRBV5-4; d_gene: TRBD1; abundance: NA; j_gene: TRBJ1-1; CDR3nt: TGTGCCAGCAGCTTGCCCCCGACAGGGGGCTGGACTGAAGCTTTCTTT; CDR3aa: CASSLPPTGGWTEAFF
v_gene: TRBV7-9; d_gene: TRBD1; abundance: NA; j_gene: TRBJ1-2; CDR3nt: TGTGCCAGCAGCTTGGACAGGGAGTATGGCTACACCTTC; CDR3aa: CASSLDREYGYTF
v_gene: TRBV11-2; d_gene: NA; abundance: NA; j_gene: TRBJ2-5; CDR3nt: TGTGCCAGCAGCTCGGACGGGGCTTATGAGGCCCAGTACTTC; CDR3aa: CASSSDGAYEAQYF